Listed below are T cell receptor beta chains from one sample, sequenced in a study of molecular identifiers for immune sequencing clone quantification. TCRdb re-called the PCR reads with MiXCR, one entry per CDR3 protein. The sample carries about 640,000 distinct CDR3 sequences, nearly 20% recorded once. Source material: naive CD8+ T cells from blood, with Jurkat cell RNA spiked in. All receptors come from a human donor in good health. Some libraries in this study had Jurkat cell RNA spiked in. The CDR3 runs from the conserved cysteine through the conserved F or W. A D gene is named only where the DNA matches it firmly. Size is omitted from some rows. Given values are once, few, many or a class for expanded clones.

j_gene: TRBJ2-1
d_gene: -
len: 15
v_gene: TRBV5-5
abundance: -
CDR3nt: TGTGCCAGCAGCTTGGATAGTAGCGTAGTCAATGAGCAGTTCTTC
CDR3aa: CASSLDSSVVNEQFF

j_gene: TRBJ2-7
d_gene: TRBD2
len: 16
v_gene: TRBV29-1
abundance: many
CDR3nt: TGCAGCGTTGAAGATCCGGGAACTAGCGGTACCTACGAGCAGTACTTC
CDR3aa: CSVEDPGTSGTYEQYF

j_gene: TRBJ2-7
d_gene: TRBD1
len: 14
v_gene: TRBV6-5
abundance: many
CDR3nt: TGTGCCAGCAGCCCGGGACAGGGTAGCGACGAGCAGTACTTC
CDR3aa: CASSPGQGSDEQYF

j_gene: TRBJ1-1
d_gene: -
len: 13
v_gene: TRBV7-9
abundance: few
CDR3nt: TGTGCCAGCAGCGCCTCAGAACGGGCTGAAGCTTTCTTT
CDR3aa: CASSASERAEAFF

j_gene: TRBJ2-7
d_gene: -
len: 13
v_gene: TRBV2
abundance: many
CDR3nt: TGTGCCAGCAGTGAAATGGTAGCTGGCGAGCAGTACTTC
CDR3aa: CASSEMVAGEQYF

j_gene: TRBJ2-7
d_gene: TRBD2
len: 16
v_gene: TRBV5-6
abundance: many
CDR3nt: TGTGCCAGCAGGCTCCATGGTGCGGGAGGGCACTACGAGCAGTACTTC
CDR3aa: CASRLHGAGGHYEQYF

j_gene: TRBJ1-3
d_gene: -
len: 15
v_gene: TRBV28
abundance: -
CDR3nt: TGTGCCAGCAGTCCCGACGAGTTTGTTGGAAACACCATATATTTT
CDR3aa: CASSPDEFVGNTIYF

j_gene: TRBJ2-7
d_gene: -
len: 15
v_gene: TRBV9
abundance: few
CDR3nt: TGTGCCAGCAGCGTAGCTTATGGGGCCTCCTACGAGCAGTACTTC
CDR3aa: CASSVAYGASYEQYF

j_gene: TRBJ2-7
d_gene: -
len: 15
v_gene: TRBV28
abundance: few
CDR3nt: TGTGCCAGCAGTACTGGTGGGACGGGCCCCTACGAGCAGTACTTC
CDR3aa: CASSTGGTGPYEQYF

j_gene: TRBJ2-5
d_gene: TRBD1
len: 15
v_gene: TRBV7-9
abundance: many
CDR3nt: TGTGCCAGCAGCTTAGCGGACAGGGGGGAAGAGACCCAGTACTTC
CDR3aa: CASSLADRGEETQYF

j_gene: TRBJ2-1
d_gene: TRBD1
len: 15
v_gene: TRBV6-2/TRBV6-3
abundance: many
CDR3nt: TGTGCCAGCAGTTACTTGGACAGGGGGCCCGATGAGCAGTTCTTC
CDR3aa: CASSYLDRGPDEQFF

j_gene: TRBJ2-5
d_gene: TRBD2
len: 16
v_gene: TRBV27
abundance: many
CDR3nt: TGTGCCAGCAGTTTATTCCCTAGCGGGGCGATGGAGACCCAGTACTTC
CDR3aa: CASSLFPSGAMETQYF

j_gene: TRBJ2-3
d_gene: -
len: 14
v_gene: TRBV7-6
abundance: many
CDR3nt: TGTGCCAGCAGCTTAGATTTCGCCATGGATACGCAGTATTTT
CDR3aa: CASSLDFAMDTQYF

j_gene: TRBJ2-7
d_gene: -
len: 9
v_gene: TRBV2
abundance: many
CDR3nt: TGTGCCAGCTCCGGCGAGCAGTACTTC
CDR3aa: CASSGEQYF

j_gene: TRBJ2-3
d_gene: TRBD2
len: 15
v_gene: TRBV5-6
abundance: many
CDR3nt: TGTGCCAGCAGCTTCAGCAGCGGGAGGCAAGATACGCAGTATTTT
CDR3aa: CASSFSSGRQDTQYF

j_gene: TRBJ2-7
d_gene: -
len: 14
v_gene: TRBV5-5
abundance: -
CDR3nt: TGTGCCAGCAGCTTGAGCGTCAGCTCCTACGAGCAGTACTTC
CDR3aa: CASSLSVSSYEQYF

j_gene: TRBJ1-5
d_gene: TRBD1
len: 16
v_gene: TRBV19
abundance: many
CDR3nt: TGTGCCAGTAGCAATCGGGACAGGGGGACAAATCAGCCCCAGCATTTT
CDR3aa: CASSNRDRGTNQPQHF

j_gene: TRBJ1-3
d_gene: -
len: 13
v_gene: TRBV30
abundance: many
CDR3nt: TGTGCCTGGAGTTCTAGCTCTGGAAACACCATATATTTT
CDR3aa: CAWSSSSGNTIYF

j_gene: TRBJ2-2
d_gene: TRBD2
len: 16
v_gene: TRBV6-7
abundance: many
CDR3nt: TGTGCCAGCAGTTACTTCTTGGAGCGGGAGACCGGGGAGCTGTTTTTT
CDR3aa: CASSYFLERETGELFF

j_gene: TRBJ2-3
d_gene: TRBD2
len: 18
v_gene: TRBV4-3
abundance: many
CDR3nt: TGCGCCAGCAGCCAAGAGGGACTAGCGGGGGGATACACAGATACGCAGTATTTT
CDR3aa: CASSQEGLAGGYTDTQYF

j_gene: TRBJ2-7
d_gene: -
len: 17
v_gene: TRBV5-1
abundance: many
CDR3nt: TGCGCCAGCAGCTTAGTCGTGAGGATCCAGGACTCCTACGAGCAGTACTTC
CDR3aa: CASSLVVRIQDSYEQYF

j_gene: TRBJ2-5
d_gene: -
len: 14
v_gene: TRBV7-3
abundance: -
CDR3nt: TGTGCCAGCAGCTTTTACGGGAGTGCAGAGACCCAGTACTTC
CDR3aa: CASSFYGSAETQYF

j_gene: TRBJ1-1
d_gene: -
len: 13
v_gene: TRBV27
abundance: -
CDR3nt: TGTGCCGGCAGTTTGGGACTATACACTGAAGCTTTCTTT
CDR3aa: CAGSLGLYTEAFF

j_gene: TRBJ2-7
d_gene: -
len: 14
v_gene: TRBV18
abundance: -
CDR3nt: TGTGCCAGCTCACCGTGGGACACACTCTACGAGCAGTACTTC
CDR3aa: CASSPWDTLYEQYF